This T cell receptor beta chain was captured in a study of cytomegalovirus exposure and HLA in healthy donors. Overall study: About 85 million unique TCRs from HLA-typed donors were held in an early release of data.

V lost 4 bases and J lost 0; bases outside the gene matches: 11. This CDR3 is 18 amino acids long. Per germline, CDR1 SGHTA and CDR2 FQGTGA. The PCR contained 60 Vbeta and 13 Jbeta primers. The data were produced by immunoSEQ multiplex PCR, yet TCRdb's version contains in-frame clones alone and is incomplete. The sample carries around 150,000 clones, 68% recorded once. Source material: PBMCs. This sequence joins TRBV7-3 and TRBJ1-4, with 7 bases aligning to TRBD1. This clonotype originated in a man aged 50 or older in good health and CMV-seronegative. The CDR3 sequence is CASSSQQGWSATNEKLFF. As DNA, the CDR3 is TGTGCCAGCAGCTCCCAACAGGGGTGGTCTGCAACTAATGAAAAACTGTTTTTT.